The next 9 T cell receptor beta chains were all read from a single sample in a study of Ad26.COV2.S vaccination and SARS-CoV-2 variants. Measured with immunoSEQ multiplex PCR; TCRdb has only the in-frame clones, and not every one. Of about 350,000 clones listed, 88% are singletons. Treatment here: around 19 received Ad26.COV2.S at low or high dose, single or two shots; about five received placebo; per-sample allocation not given. Sampling occurred on day 63 after the first vaccine or placebo injection. Here the sequenced sample was peripheral blood, taken in a trial of Ad26.COV2.S vaccine versus placebo. The source of these receptors is a person between 18 and 65 years old who received the Ad26.COV2.S COVID-19 vaccine or a placebo.

This clone was counted a few times. The V and J genes are TRBV7-9 and TRBJ2-7; no clear D gene. Germline CDR1 reads SEHNR; CDR2 reads FQNEAQ (reference sequence). The length of the CDR3 is 18 residues. Trimming took 4 bases from V and 3 from J, leaving 25 bases between them. As DNA, the CDR3 is TGTGCCAGCAGCTCACCCAGATCGACAAGGGCGTCCGGCTACGAGCAGTACTTC. Protein: CASSSPRSTRASGYEQYF.

This clone was seen once. The chain is built from TRBV7-2 and TRBJ1-1; no reliable D call. Between the trimmed V and J ends, which lost 0 bases and 4 bases, there was a span of 9 bases. This CDR3 region has 14 residues. CDR1 is SGHTA and CDR2 is FQGNSA in the germline V gene. This CDR3 is CASSLAPPVTEAFF. CDR3 DNA: TGTGCCAGCAGCTTAGCACCCCCAGTCACTGAAGCTTTCTTT.

This chain connects TRBV7-2 to TRBJ1-2; 7 bases fit TRBD1. The CDR3 extends over 14 amino acids. Germline loops: CDR1 SGHTA, CDR2 FQGNSA. Germline trimming cut 0 bases from V and 8 bases from J; bases unmatched to any gene: 6. The CDR3 nucleotides are TGTGCCAGCAGCTTAGCGCATAGGGGGCGAGGCTACACCTTC. Protein product: CASSLAHRGRGYTF. The full variable domain, rest sourced from reference TRBV7-2 and TRBJ1-2, is GAGVSQSPSNKVTEKGKDVELRCDPISGHTALYWYRQSLGQGLEFLIYFQGNSAPDKSGLPSDRFSAERTGGSVSTLTIQRTQQEDSAVYLCASSLAHRGRGYTFGSGTRLTVV.

This rearrangement joins TRBV6-6 to TRBJ1-2; 10 positions match TRBD1. The germline gives CDR1 MNHNY, CDR2 SVGAGI (reference sequence). This CDR3 region has 16 residues. Trimming removed 2 bases from V and 3 bases from J; junction bases left unmatched: 6. CDR3 protein: CASSYRPGTGDYGYTF. In nucleotides, the CDR3 is TGTGCCAGCAGTTACCGCCCTGGGACAGGGGACTATGGCTACACCTTC.

The V call is TRBV19, the J call TRBJ1-2; D might be TRBD1 (6 bases). V was pared by 0 bases and J by 7 bases, with 9 bases between. Germline assignment: CDR1 LNHDA and CDR2 SQIVND (reference sequence). The CDR3 runs to 13 residues. CDR3 loop: CASSIEGALGYTF. The CDR3 nucleotides are TGTGCCAGTAGTATAGAGGGGGCGCTTGGCTACACCTTC. Full variable domain (rest looked up from reference TRBV19 and TRBJ1-2): DGGITQSPKYLFRKEGQNVTLSCEQNLNHDAMYWYRQDPGQGLRLIYYSQIVNDFQKGDIAEGYSVSREKKESFPLTVTSAQKNPTAFYLCASSIEGALGYTFGSGTRLTVV.

This chain connects TRBV4-1 to TRBJ1-6; 7 bases are a match to TRBD1. CDR3 length equals 15 residues. The germline gives CDR1 MGHRA, CDR2 YSYEKL. V lost 7 bases, J lost 4 bases, and 7 bases stayed unmatched. This CDR3 reads CASNLQTGYNSPLHF. In nucleotides, the CDR3 is TGCGCCAGCAACCTCCAGACAGGGTATAATTCACCCCTCCACTTT.

The chain is built from TRBV5-1 and TRBJ1-1; TRBD1 agrees at 11 bases. The trim removed 1 base at V and 12 bases at J, leaving 8 bases unmatched. The CDR3 has 14 amino acids. Germline lookup yields CDR1 SGHRS and CDR2 YFSETQ. CDR3 nucleotide sequence: TGCGCCAGCAGCTTGTATAGGACAGGGGGCGAGTCTTTCTTT. It translates to CASSLYRTGGESFF.

The genes are TRBV10-3 and TRBJ1-2, with unresolved D. There are 16 residues in the CDR3. In germline, CDR1 is ENHRY, CDR2 SYGVKD. V gave up 4 bases and J gave up 4 bases, with 19 bases separating them. In nucleotides, the CDR3 is TGTGCCATCAGTGTCGGAGTGACTGATACTCCCTATGGCTACACCTTC. It codes for CAISVGVTDTPYGYTF.

The chain links TRBV30 to TRBJ1-5, with 7 nucleotides matching TRBD1. Germline trimming cut 0 bases from V and 3 bases from J; bases unmatched to any gene: 8. The CDR3 loop spans 16 amino acids. CDR1 is GTSNPN, CDR2 SVGIG, per germline (reference sequence). CDR3 residues: CAWSVSGGTFNQPQHF. For the CDR3, the DNA is TGTGCCTGGAGTGTTTCAGGGGGGACTTTCAATCAGCCCCAGCATTTT.